This T cell receptor beta chain emerged from a study of blood T cell repertoires in COVID-19. About the study: Sources were T cells, B-cell-depleted T cells, or PBMCs; the material itself was cDNA or gDNA.

With V trimmed by 4 bases and J by 3 bases, 6 bases remained unmatched. CDR1 and CDR2 from the germline V gene are SGHRS and YFSETQ. The CDR3 runs to 15 residues. Seattle's cohort entered during active infection and was followed longitudinally. Sequenced by immunoSEQ multiplex PCR; TCRdb stores in-frame clones only, minus some. The sample has around 260,000 clones, over 70% seen once. The V gene is TRBV5-1, the J gene TRBJ2-3; TRBD1 aligns across 9 bases. The sample comprised peripheral blood. This TCR was sampled from a woman aged 70-85 years with COVID-19, enrolled during active disease. CDR3 sequence reads: CASSAGQGGTDTQYF. The DNA of the CDR3 is TGCGCCAGCAGCGCGGGACAGGGCGGGACAGATACGCAGTATTTT.